The 21 T cell receptor beta chains below all came from one sample that was sequenced in a study of blood T cell repertoires in COVID-19. Clones were read by immunoSEQ multiplex PCR, and TCRdb kept only the in-frame ones, dropping some. The sample contains some 240,000 clones, around 88% of which appear only once. Sequenced: PBMCs or T cells enriched from blood (not recorded which). The source is a woman in her thirties or forties with acute COVID-19.

The CDR3 here is CASSLTPYYGYTF. For the CDR3, the DNA is TGTGCCAGCAGTTTAACACCCTACTATGGCTACACCTTC. The chain uses TRBV27 and TRBJ1-2; D gene uncertain. Germline V gives CDR1 MNHEY, CDR2 SMNVEV (reference sequence). The V end was cut by 2 bases, the J end by 3 bases, with 7 bases between. This CDR3 contains 13 residues.

The J gene is TRBJ1-2, the V gene TRBV5-4; D may be TRBD1 (6 bases). Trimming removed 5 bases from V and 5 bases from J, with 13 bases in between. Germline V gene data show CDR1 as SGHNT and CDR2 as YYREEE (reference sequence). The CDR3 extends over 13 amino acids. CDR3 amino acids: CASRPDSWYGYTF. The CDR3 coding sequence is TGTGCCAGCAGACCGGACAGTTGGTATGGCTACACCTTC.

CDR3 nucleotides: TGTGCCAGCTTGGGACTAGCTCGGGGCGAGCAGTACTTC. Protein: CASLGLARGEQYF. The chain links TRBV6-5 to TRBJ2-7, with 9 positions matching TRBD2. Trimming took 8 bases from V and 6 from J; bases not matched to a gene: 8. This CDR3 has 13 residues. Germline V gene sequence: CDR1 MNHEY, CDR2 SVGAGI.

The chain links TRBV19 to TRBJ2-5; D may be TRBD2 (8 bases). CDR1 and CDR2 (germline): LNHDA, SQIVND (reference sequence). The CDR3 spans 16 residues. V lost 4 bases, J lost 2 bases, and 17 bases lay in between. The CDR3 sequence: CASSTPGGGQQETQYF. For the CDR3, the DNA is TGTGCCAGTAGTACCCCCGGGGGGGGACAGCAAGAGACCCAGTACTTC.

This clone was observed once. The rearrangement uses TRBV6-6 and TRBJ1-1; D is unclear. The germline V and J ends were trimmed by 4 bases and 3 bases, with 12 bases remaining between them. CDR1 and CDR2 from the germline V gene are MNHNY and SVGAGI (reference sequence). The CDR3 sequence is 14 residues long. CDR3: CASSLQPMDTEAFF. In nucleotides, the CDR3 is TGTGCCAGCAGTTTACAACCCATGGACACTGAAGCTTTCTTT.

On this clone itself: Its ends do not fully match the called genes, so a read error is possible. The V and J genes are TRBV7-7 and TRBJ2-1; the match to TRBD1 covers 8 bases. The CDR3 spans 14 residues. Per the germline V gene, CDR1 is SSHAT and CDR2 is FNYEAQ (reference sequence). The CDR3 bases are TGTGCTAGCAGCCCGGACAGGGTTGTGAATGAGCAGTTCTTC. Its protein is CASSPDRVVNEQFF.

The gene calls are TRBV15 and TRBJ2-1, with a possible D match to TRBD2 (6 bases). From germline, CDR1 is LNHNV and CDR2 YYDKDF (reference sequence). Trimming left V 0 bases short and J 8 bases short, with 14 bases between. CDR3 length: 15 amino acids. The CDR3 loop is CATSRDLGGEHEQFF. The CDR3 coding sequence is TGTGCCACCAGCAGAGATCTAGGAGGGGAGCATGAGCAGTTCTTC. Complete variable domain (other parts from reference TRBV15 and TRBJ2-1): DAMVIQNPRYQVTQFGKPVTLSCSQTLNHNVMYWYQQKSSQAPKLLFHYYDKDFNNEADTPDNFQSRRPNTSFCFLDIRSPGLGDTAMYLCATSRDLGGEHEQFFGPGTRLTVL.

On this clone itself: This CDR3 is also generated by other DNA sequences in the sample. The V and J genes are TRBV5-1 and TRBJ1-1; no clear D. Trimming removed 4 bases from V and 1 base from J, with 8 bases in between. CDR1 is SGHRS and CDR2 is YFSETQ in the germline V gene. The CDR3 runs 13 residues. The CDR3 loop reads CASSPGENTEAFF. The CDR3 nucleotides read TGCGCCAGCAGCCCCGGGGAGAACACTGAAGCTTTCTTT.

This chain joins TRBV19 and TRBJ1-2; 10 nucleotides match TRBD1. The germline gives CDR1 LNHDA, CDR2 SQIVND (reference sequence). The CDR3 has 16 residues. V was pared by 3 bases and J by 2 bases, with 6 bases of the junction left unmatched. CDR3 nucleotide sequence: TGTGCCAGTAGTATCGGCGGGACAGGGGAGAACTATGGCTACACCTTC. This sequence encodes CASSIGGTGENYGYTF.

The chain employs TRBV1 and TRBJ1-1. TRBV1 is deemed a pseudogene. This CDR3 region has 16 residues. CDR3 protein: CTSSQAAEGTNTEAFF. The CDR3 DNA follows: TGCACCAGCAGCCAAGCCGCGGAGGGGACTAACACTGAAGCTTTCTTT.

This chain connects TRBV2 to TRBJ1-5, with TRBD1 identical over 9 bases. The CDR3 consists of 14 residues. V gave up 6 bases and J gave up 10 bases; unmatched junction bases: 10. The V gene's germline CDR1 is SNHLY and CDR2 FYNNEI. CDR3 DNA: TGTGCCAGCAGAGGAACAGGGGGCGCAGACCCCCAGCATTTT. The encoded protein is CASRGTGGADPQHF.

Many counts were recorded for this clone. This chain joins TRBV6-1 and TRBJ1-1; perhaps TRBD1 as D (5 bases). V was pared by 2 bases and J by 7 bases, with 5 bases between. The CDR3 covers 11 residues. CDR1 and CDR2 from the germline V gene are MNHNS and SASEGT. CDR3 nucleotides: TGTGCCAGCAGTGAACAGGGTGAAGCTTTCTTT. This translates into CASSEQGEAFF.

CDR3 protein: CASSQAGLTGELFF. For the CDR3, the DNA is TGTGCCAGCAGCCAAGCGGGACTGACCGGGGAGCTGTTTTTT. The V call is TRBV3-1 (or the pseudogene TRBV3-2), the J call TRBJ2-2; weak D call: TRBD2 (6 bases). Germline CDR1 is LGHDT and CDR2 is YNNKEL (reference sequence). CDR3 length: 14 amino acids. The V end lost 1 base, the J end lost 5 bases, and 8 bases lay between the germline ends.

This clone has only one observation. The rearrangement uses TRBV6-5 and TRBJ2-1; perhaps TRBD2 as D (5 bases). The CDR3 sequence is 13 residues long. The germline V gene encodes CDR1 MNHEY and CDR2 SVGAGI. V lost 6 bases and J 10 bases, leaving 16 bases between the germline ends. The CDR3 loop is CASRDLPDREQFF. CDR3 in DNA: TGTGCCAGCAGGGACTTGCCGGATAGGGAGCAGTTCTTC.

The CDR3 region has the DNA TGTGCCAGCAGTTACGTCCAGAGCGCAACTAATGAAAAACTGTTTTTT. It is translated as CASSYVQSATNEKLFF. J is TRBJ1-4 and V is TRBV6-5; D gene ambiguous. Trimming cost V 2 bases and J 0 bases, with 10 bases left between them. The CDR3 loop spans 16 amino acids. CDR1 is MNHEY, CDR2 SVGAGI, per germline.

The chain is built from TRBV5-4 and TRBJ2-7; a weak D match, TRBD2 (5 bases). The CDR3 covers 14 residues. Between the trimmed V and J ends, which lost 5 bases and 0 bases, there was a span of 12 bases. Germline CDR1 and CDR2: SGHNT and YYREEE (reference sequence). This chain's CDR3 is CASSSEASSYEQYF. Here the CDR3 DNA reads TGTGCCAGCAGTTCGGAGGCGAGCTCCTACGAGCAGTACTTC.

The rearrangement links TRBV19 to TRBJ1-1, with TRBD1 matching 10 bases. The CDR3 is made up of 17 amino acids. The V and J ends lost 5 bases and 5 bases, in that order; junction bases with no gene match: 14. Germline CDR1 reads LNHDA; CDR2 reads SQIVND (reference sequence). The CDR3 DNA follows: TGTGCCAGTAGTGCCCGACAGGGGGCCTCGGTGAGGACTGAAGCTTTCTTT. It specifies CASSARQGASVRTEAFF.

The V and J genes are TRBV19 and TRBJ2-7, with 12 bases matching TRBD2. The CDR3 loop spans 14 amino acids. Per the germline V gene, CDR1 is LNHDA and CDR2 is SQIVND (reference sequence). Germline trimming cut 2 bases from V and 6 bases from J; bases unmatched to any gene: 2. The CDR3 loop is CASSILAGGFEQYF. The CDR3 DNA reads TGTGCCAGTAGTATACTAGCGGGAGGGTTCGAGCAGTACTTC. Together with reference TRBV19 and TRBJ2-7, the CDR3 gives the full variable domain: DGGITQSPKYLFRKEGQNVTLSCEQNLNHDAMYWYRQDPGQGLRLIYYSQIVNDFQKGDIAEGYSVSREKKESFPLTVTSAQKNPTAFYLCASSILAGGFEQYFGPGTRLTVT.

The chain employs TRBV9 and TRBJ2-2, with D possibly being TRBD2 (6 bases). Germline CDR1 is SGDLS and CDR2 is YYNGEE. There are 16 residues in the CDR3. V was pared by 0 bases and J by 1 base, with 10 bases between. The CDR3 nucleotides are TGTGCCAGCAGCGTAGCTTTAGCGGTGAACACCGGGGAGCTGTTTTTT. It specifies CASSVALAVNTGELFF. The whole variable domain, remainder taken from reference TRBV9 and TRBJ2-2, is DSGVTQTPKHLITATGQRVTLRCSPRSGDLSVYWYQQSLDQGLQFLIQYYNGEERAKGNILERFSAQQFPDLHSELNLSSLELGDSALYFCASSVALAVNTGELFFGEGSRLTVL.

This clone has just a few counts. The chain carries TRBV27 and TRBJ2-7; 10 bases fit TRBD2. Germline V lookup: CDR1 MNHEY, CDR2 SMNVEV (reference sequence). This CDR3 comprises 15 residues. J gave up 7 bases and V 2 bases, and 8 bases lay outside the gene matches. CDR3 protein: CASSLGLAGVREQYF. The CDR3 DNA follows: TGTGCCAGCAGTTTAGGGCTAGCGGGAGTGAGGGAGCAGTACTTC.

The gene calls are TRBV19 and TRBJ1-5; D is undetermined. The V and J ends lost 0 bases and 3 bases respectively, with 9 bases between them. Germline CDR1 is LNHDA and CDR2 is SQIVND (reference sequence). The CDR3 consists of 15 residues. In nucleotides, the CDR3 is TGTGCCAGTAGTATAGATGGAGGGTACAATCAGCCCCAGCATTTT. Translating it yields CASSIDGGYNQPQHF. The full variable domain, its missing parts supplied by reference TRBV19 and TRBJ1-5, is DGGITQSPKYLFRKEGQNVTLSCEQNLNHDAMYWYRQDPGQGLRLIYYSQIVNDFQKGDIAEGYSVSREKKESFPLTVTSAQKNPTAFYLCASSIDGGYNQPQHFGDGTRLSIL.